Listed here are 18 T cell receptor beta chains from one sample, sequenced in a study of OX40 agonist ivuxolimab in advanced cancers. The method behind the library was the immunoSEQ multiplex PCR assay. In its TCRdb copy, this immuneACCESS table keeps in-frame sequences only and misses some clones. Where compared with another copy, unresolved V genes explain less than half of these, and the others have no known cause. Recorded for this sample are about 77,000 clones; about 89% of them occurred a single time. About 0.57% of the sample belongs to the ten largest clones. The specimen was CD4+ or CD8+ T cells sorted from blood, collected in a trial of the OX40 agonist ivuxolimab. These receptors originate from an adult with an advanced solid tumor such as melanoma, head and neck, liver or kidney cancer.

The rearrangement uses TRBV5-1 and TRBJ2-2, with unresolved D. The CDR3 loop spans 16 amino acids. CDR1 and CDR2 from the germline V gene are SGHRS and YFSETQ. Trimming took 0 bases from V and 6 from J, leaving 15 bases between them. The CDR3 coding sequence is TGCGCCAGCAGCTTGGCGGCAGGCACCTCGTCCGGGGAGCTGTTTTTT. Translating it yields CASSLAAGTSSGELFF.

This clone was observed a few times. V usage is TRBV28 and J usage is TRBJ1-2, with 7 bases matching TRBD1. CDR3 size: 16 residues. V lost 4 bases and J lost 6; bases outside the gene matches: 14. Per germline, CDR1 MDHEN and CDR2 SYDVKM. The DNA of the CDR3 is TGTGCCAGCAGTTCGACCCAGACAGGGCCCTACCATGGCTACACCTTC. Protein sequence: CASSSTQTGPYHGYTF.

The CDR3 DNA follows: TGTGCCAGCACCCAAAGGGCGGTTGCCGGGGAGCTGTTTTTT. The encoded protein is CASTQRAVAGELFF. V and J are TRBV2 and TRBJ2-2; no clear D. Germline V gene lookup returns CDR1 SNHLY and CDR2 FYNNEI. The CDR3 runs 14 residues. With 7 bases removed from V and 6 bases from J, the gap between germline ends came to 15 bases.

The chain uses TRBV7-8 and TRBJ2-5; TRBD2 matches 13 bases. With V trimmed by 5 bases and J by 2 bases, 5 bases remained unmatched. CDR1 and CDR2 from the germline V gene are SGHVS and FQNEAQ. The length of the CDR3 is 16 residues. CDR3 DNA sequence: TGTGCCAGCAGCATTACTAGCGGGAGGGGACAAGAGACCCAGTACTTC. Its protein product is CASSITSGRGQETQYF.

The rearrangement joins TRBV19 to TRBJ1-5; D call uncertain. CDR3 length: 13 residues. V lost 9 bases to trimming and J lost 4 bases, with 13 bases between them. Germline V gene sequence: CDR1 LNHDA, CDR2 SQIVND (reference sequence). This CDR3 reads CASTRRENQPQHF. The CDR3 DNA sequence: TGTGCCAGCACCCGCCGGGAAAATCAGCCCCAGCATTTT.

The rearrangement links TRBV11-3 to TRBJ2-3; 7 positions agree with TRBD1. Germline values: CDR1 SGHNT, CDR2 YENEEA. Trimming removed 2 bases from V and 2 bases from J; junction bases left unmatched: 4. The CDR3 loop spans 15 amino acids. The CDR3, as DNA: TGTGCCAGCAGCTTACAGGGGGTCGCCACAGATACGCAGTATTTT. It encodes CASSLQGVATDTQYF.

This clone was seen once. This sequence joins TRBV27 and TRBJ1-2; D gene unclear. Looked up from germline, CDR1 is MNHEY and CDR2 is SMNVEV (reference sequence). Trimming took off 6 bases at V and 5 bases at J, with 10 bases between the two ends. CDR3 length: 12 amino acids. In DNA form, the CDR3 reads TGTGCCAGCAGCGAGGCGGGGTATGGCTACACCTTC. As protein: CASSEAGYGYTF.

This chain uses TRBV6-6 with TRBJ2-2, with D possibly being TRBD1 (6 bases). The CDR3 has 14 amino acids. From germline, CDR1 is MNHNY and CDR2 SVGAGI (reference sequence). Trimming took off 4 bases at V and 1 base at J, with 7 bases between the two ends. This CDR3 is CASSSDRNTGELFF. CDR3 DNA: TGTGCCAGCAGTTCGGACAGGAACACCGGGGAGCTGTTTTTT.

The J gene is TRBJ2-1, the V gene TRBV11-2, with TRBD1 matching 7 bases. Trimming removed 3 bases from V and 12 bases from J; junction bases left unmatched: 2. Per the germline V gene, CDR1 is SGHAT and CDR2 is FQNNGV. The CDR3 is 11 amino acids. DNA of the CDR3: TGTGCCAGCAGCTTGACAGGGTGGCAGTTCTTC. Translation gives CASSLTGWQFF.

This clone was observed a few times. The chain has TRBV27 and TRBJ2-3, with unresolved D. The CDR3 consists of 14 residues. CDR1 MNHEY and CDR2 SMNVEV come from the germline V gene (reference sequence). Trimming stripped 3 bases from V and 3 bases from J, with 10 bases between. CDR3 bases: TGTGCCAGCAGTTTGAACCGCCCAACAGATACGCAGTATTTT. Encoded protein: CASSLNRPTDTQYF.

The V gene is TRBV27, the J gene TRBJ1-4; 8 bases match TRBD1. The CDR3 contains 17 residues. Unmatched junction bases numbered 11, after V lost 1 base and J lost 7 bases. In germline, CDR1 is MNHEY, CDR2 SMNVEV (reference sequence). The CDR3 here is CASSLLTWAGGLEKLFF. CDR3 sequence (DNA): TGTGCCAGCAGTTTATTAACATGGGCAGGGGGCCTTGAAAAACTGTTTTTT.

The J gene is TRBJ1-2, the V gene TRBV7-2; possibly TRBD1 for D (5 bases). The CDR3 length is 15 residues. The germline V gene has CDR1 SGHTA and CDR2 FQGNSA. The V gene lost 3 bases and the J gene lost 0 bases, with 11 bases spanning the gap. DNA for the CDR3: TGTGCCAGCAGCTTGCAAGGGACTTCTAACTATGGCTACACCTTC. This translates into CASSLQGTSNYGYTF.

The chain carries TRBV7-9 and TRBJ1-6; D unclear. The CDR3 totals 13 residues. Germline V gives CDR1 SEHNR, CDR2 FQNEAQ (reference sequence). With 1 base removed from V and 10 bases from J, the gap between germline ends came to 8 bases. CDR3 region: CASSLEGRSPLHF. In DNA, the CDR3 is TGTGCCAGCAGCTTAGAAGGTCGATCACCCCTCCACTTT. Full variable domain (outside the CDR3, taken from reference TRBV7-9 and TRBJ1-6): DTGVSQNPRHKITKRGQNVTFRCDPISEHNRLYWYRQTLGQGPEFLTYFQNEAQLEKSRLLSDRFSAERPKGSFSTLEIQRTEQGDSAMYLCASSLEGRSPLHFGNGTRLTVT.

The V call is TRBV19, the J call TRBJ2-1; the match to TRBD1 covers 9 bases. The CDR3 extends over 14 amino acids. With V trimmed by 5 bases and J by 8 bases, 7 bases remained unmatched. The germline CDR1 and CDR2 sequences are LNHDA and SQIVND (reference sequence). CDR3 amino acids: CASSGPTGGDEQFF. In nucleotides, the CDR3 is TGTGCCAGTAGTGGCCCCACAGGGGGCGATGAGCAGTTCTTC.

This chain connects TRBV19 to TRBJ1-1, with a tentative D call TRBD1 (6 bases). V lost 6 bases and J 0 bases, leaving 11 bases between the germline ends. The CDR3 contains 14 residues. Germline V CDR1 and CDR2: LNHDA, SQIVND (reference sequence). This CDR3 reads CASRLQGMNTEAFF. The CDR3 DNA is TGTGCCAGTAGACTACAGGGCATGAACACTGAAGCTTTCTTT.

The V gene is TRBV6-6, the J gene TRBJ2-5, with 8 bases matching TRBD2. The J call may be faulty, since TRBJ2-7 better matches the DNA end. This CDR3 spans 13 amino acids. Germline V gives CDR1 MNHNY, CDR2 SVGAGI (reference sequence). The CDR3 spells CASRSGGHYEQYF. For the CDR3, the DNA is TGTGCCAGCAGATCGGGGGGGCACTACGAGCAGTACTTC.

The CDR3 DNA sequence: TGTGCCAGCAGCCAACTCATAGCGGGATTAAACAATGAGCAGTTCTTC. It codes for CASSQLIAGLNNEQFF. The chain is built from TRBV4-2 and TRBJ2-1, with TRBD2 matching over 8 bases. CDR1 is LGHNA, CDR2 YNFKEQ, per germline. The CDR3 spans 16 residues. Trimming cost V 2 bases and J 5 bases; bases outside gene matches: 8.

The chain carries TRBV18 and TRBJ2-7, with TRBD1 matching over 7 bases. Germline V gene sequence: CDR1 KGHSH, CDR2 LQKENI. Trimming took 4 bases from V and 2 from J; bases not matched to a gene: 8. The CDR3 totals 15 residues. This chain's CDR3 is CASSRAQGPAYEQYF. DNA for the CDR3: TGTGCCAGCTCACGAGCACAGGGGCCGGCCTACGAGCAGTACTTC.